This T cell receptor (beta chain) was captured in a study of spatial heterogeneity in lung cancer. Overall study context: The library had UMIs, and each TCR and UMI pair averaged more than ten raw reads.

Findings of the study overall: Mutation counts in tumors were tracked by counts of expanded intratumoral alpha and beta TCRs.

CDR3 length: 13 residues. CDR1 and CDR2 from the germline V gene are DFQATT and SNEGSKA (reference sequence). After removal of 7 bases from V and 4 bases from J, the junction contained 7 bases not matched to a gene. The table lists this clonotype with many counts. The antigen is unknown. Time point: sample taken at primary tumor resection. TCRdb re-called the 5' RACE reads through MiXCR, storing one row per CDR3 protein. The profile shows fewer than 20,000 distinct CDR3 sequences, around 6.9% of them singletons. The sequencing used lung tumor tissue, collected at surgery. The source is a female donor with early-stage non-small cell lung cancer. The chain combines TRBV20-1 with TRBJ1-1; 9 nucleotides align to TRBD1. The CDR3 here is CSVKTGGITEAFF. CDR3 coding DNA: TGCAGTGTTAAGACAGGGGGAATCACTGAAGCTTTCTTT.